Presented here are 5 T cell receptor beta chains from one specimen sequenced in a study of response to subunit inactivated influenza vaccine. One entry per CDR3 protein results from TCRdb running MiXCR on the RT-PCR reads. The table has roughly 670,000 distinct CDR3 sequences, about 14% seen once; the top ten hold 7.5% to 8%. Material: PBMCs from blood, obtained around 15 days before vaccination. The source of these receptors is a man aged 50-59 years who received an inactivated influenza vaccine.

The rearrangement uses TRBV20-1 and TRBJ1-1, with 9 bases matching TRBD1. The junction had 5 bases not matched to a gene; V was cut back by 5 bases and J by 1 base. The length of the CDR3 is 14 residues. Germline V gives CDR1 DFQATT, CDR2 SNEGSKA (reference sequence). CDR3 in DNA: TGCAGTGCTTCAACAGGGGGCGCGAACACTGAAGCTTTCTTT. Its translation: CSASTGGANTEAFF.

At least ten counts were recorded for this clonotype. V usage is TRBV7-9 and J usage is TRBJ2-1; TRBD2 aligns across 7 bases. Germline lookup yields CDR1 SEHNR and CDR2 FQNEAQ (reference sequence). The V gene end was trimmed by 6 bases and the J gene end by 2 bases; junction bases not matched to a gene: 4. The CDR3 consists of 14 residues. CDR3 protein: CASSSGRAYNEQFF. CDR3 nucleotide sequence: TGTGCCAGCAGTTCGGGGAGGGCCTACAATGAGCAGTTCTTC.

This clonotype was observed at least ten times. The chain employs TRBV6-2 or TRBV6-3 and TRBJ2-7; 12 bases align to TRBD2. V trimming: 4 bases; J trimming: 3 bases; junction bases outside the gene matches: 4. This CDR3 is 15 amino acids long. The germline V gene encodes CDR1 MNHEY and CDR2 SVGEGT. This CDR3 reads CASSSSGRAVYEQYF. CDR3 DNA: TGTGCCAGCAGTTCTAGCGGGAGGGCAGTCTACGAGCAGTACTTC.

A few counts support this clonotype. This chain links TRBV2 with TRBJ2-3; D perhaps matches TRBD2 (5 bases). The germline V gene encodes CDR1 SNHLY and CDR2 FYNNEI. The ends were cut back, 7 bases at V and 2 bases at J, with 10 bases in the middle. There are 13 residues in the CDR3. CDR3: CASKRTSTDTQYF. CDR3 coding DNA: TGTGCCAGCAAGCGGACTTCCACAGATACGCAGTATTTT.

V is TRBV9 and J is TRBJ1-2, with D possibly being TRBD1 (5 bases). V was shortened by 4 bases and J by 6 bases, with 22 bases between the two germline ends. CDR3 length: 16 residues. The germline V gene encodes CDR1 SGDLS and CDR2 YYNGEE. CDR3 in amino acids: CASSSDRDLRPDGYTF. The CDR3 DNA follows: TGTGCCAGCAGCTCGGACCGGGACCTACGACCCGATGGCTACACCTTC.